This entry lists 14 T cell receptor beta chains sequenced from one sample in a study of shared clonotypes between healthy human individuals. Method: immunoSEQ multiplex PCR; TCRdb's copy keeps in-frame clones and lacks some. This table holds some 1.5 million clones, 95% to 97% found once. The source material was naive CD4+ T cells sorted from blood. Subset indicated: CD45RA+ positively selected. The receptors derive from a man younger than 45 in good health.

The CDR3 spells CASSSTSGRAWANVLTF. For the CDR3, the DNA is TGTGCCAGCAGCTCGACTAGCGGGAGGGCCTGGGCCAACGTCCTGACTTTC. This chain uses TRBV5-6 with TRBJ2-6; 14 bases match TRBD2. CDR1 is SGHDT, CDR2 YYEEEE, per germline. The CDR3 is 17 residues long. V dropped 3 bases and J dropped 5; count of bases not matched to a gene: 4.

This clone was detected once. J is TRBJ2-6 and V is TRBV6-1; D unclear. Germline values: CDR1 MNHNS, CDR2 SASEGT. V lost 4 bases and J 0 bases, leaving 7 bases between the germline ends. The CDR3 totals 15 residues. CDR3 nucleotide sequence: TGTGCCAGCAGTGCTATCTCCTCTGGGGCCAACGTCCTGACTTTC. It codes for CASSAISSGANVLTF.

The CDR3 reads CASSTTTGFQETQYF. For the CDR3, the DNA is TGTGCCAGCAGCACAACCACAGGGTTCCAAGAGACCCAGTACTTC. J is TRBJ2-5 and V is TRBV7-9, with a weak D call TRBD1 (6 bases). The V end lost 5 bases, the J end lost 1 base, and 14 bases lay between the germline ends. The CDR3 loop spans 15 amino acids. Germline V gene lookup returns CDR1 SEHNR and CDR2 FQNEAQ (reference sequence).

The chain joins TRBV5-6 to TRBJ2-4, with a possible D match to TRBD2 (6 bases). Germline V CDR1 and CDR2: SGHDT, YYEEEE. The CDR3 spans 13 residues. Trimming cost V 4 bases and J 1 base, with 6 bases left between them. CDR3 amino acids: CASSREAKNIQYF. The CDR3, as DNA: TGTGCCAGCAGCCGGGAGGCCAAAAACATTCAGTACTTC.

This chain uses TRBV6-5 with TRBJ1-2; D is uncertain. The V gene's germline CDR1 is MNHEY and CDR2 SVGAGI. The V and J ends lost 5 bases and 8 bases respectively, with 21 bases between them. The CDR3 has 15 amino acids. The CDR3 nucleotides read TGTGCCAGCAGTCGCCAGAATAGACTCGTTTTCGGCTACACCTTC. Its protein is CASSRQNRLVFGYTF.

The chain carries TRBV5-4 and TRBJ2-5, with 8 positions matching TRBD1. The ends lost 4 bases at V and 4 bases at J; junction bases unmatched: 9. This CDR3 contains 15 residues. Looked up from germline, CDR1 is SGHNT and CDR2 is YYREEE (reference sequence). The CDR3 coding sequence is TGTGCCAGCAGCGGACAGGGCGGGTTTGGAGAGACCCAGTACTTC. Translated: CASSGQGGFGETQYF.

The chain is built from TRBV28 and TRBJ2-7; a possible D gene is TRBD1 (6 bases). Germline values: CDR1 MDHEN, CDR2 SYDVKM. Trimming pared 6 bases from V and 3 bases from J, leaving 15 bases between. The CDR3 runs 14 residues. CDR3 region: CASRSGTRIYEQYF. CDR3 nucleotide sequence: TGTGCCAGCAGATCCGGGACAAGAATCTACGAGCAGTACTTC.

With regard to this clone: Other DNA sequences from this sample encode an identical CDR3 as well. The CDR3 here is CASKTLYEQYF. The CDR3 DNA is TGTGCCAGCAAGACACTATACGAGCAGTACTTC. The chain uses TRBV28 and TRBJ2-7; D is ambiguous. Looked up from germline, CDR1 is MDHEN and CDR2 is SYDVKM. The ends were cut back, 7 bases at V and 4 bases at J, with 8 bases in the middle. The CDR3 runs 11 residues. The full variable domain, rest sourced from reference TRBV28 and TRBJ2-7, is DVKVTQSSRYLVKRTGEKVFLECVQDMDHENMFWYRQDPGLGLRLIYFSYDVKMKEKGDIPEGYSVSREKKERFSLILESASTNQTSMYLCASKTLYEQYFGPGTRLTVT.

This chain uses TRBV7-9 with TRBJ2-1, with unresolved D. The CDR3 loop spans 15 amino acids. The V and J ends lost 0 bases and 7 bases respectively, with 13 bases between them. Germline V gene lookup returns CDR1 SEHNR and CDR2 FQNEAQ (reference sequence). CDR3 amino acids: CASSLAATLGNEQFF. The CDR3 coding sequence is TGTGCCAGCAGCTTAGCGGCTACCCTCGGGAATGAGCAGTTCTTC. Full variable domain (missing parts from reference TRBV7-9 and TRBJ2-1): DTGVSQNPRHKITKRGQNVTFRCDPISEHNRLYWYRQTLGQGPEFLTYFQNEAQLEKSRLLSDRFSAERPKGSFSTLEIQRTEQGDSAMYLCASSLAATLGNEQFFGPGTRLTVL.

V is TRBV7-2 and J is TRBJ1-2; TRBD1 agrees at 10 bases. The CDR3 loop spans 14 amino acids. The germline CDR1 and CDR2 sequences are SGHTA and FQGNSA. With V trimmed by 2 bases and J by 8 bases, 5 bases remained unmatched. This chain's CDR3 is CASSLLRTGGGYTF. DNA of the CDR3: TGTGCCAGCAGCTTATTACGGACAGGGGGAGGCTACACCTTC.

The V call is TRBV18, the J call TRBJ1-3; TRBD1 agrees at 8 bases. The CDR3 covers 16 residues. CDR1 is KGHSH and CDR2 is LQKENI in the germline V gene. V was pared by 3 bases and J by 4 bases, with 8 bases of the junction left unmatched. CDR3 in amino acids: CASSPILTGEGNTIYF. The CDR3 nucleotides are TGTGCCAGCTCACCCATTTTGACAGGGGAAGGAAACACCATATATTTT.

The chain combines TRBV28 with TRBJ2-7, with 7 bases identical to TRBD1. The CDR3 has 14 residues. J lost 0 bases, V lost 10 bases, and 9 bases had no gene match. Germline values: CDR1 MDHEN, CDR2 SYDVKM. CDR3 protein: CANQDREFSYEQYF. The DNA for the CDR3 is TGTGCCAACCAAGACAGGGAATTCTCCTACGAGCAGTACTTC.

V usage is TRBV7-8 and J usage is TRBJ2-3; no definite D call. The V and J ends lost 1 base and 7 bases respectively, with 15 bases between them. The CDR3 has 15 amino acids. Looked up from germline, CDR1 is SGHVS and CDR2 is FQNEAQ. CDR3 region: CASSLGVVGRHTQYF. The CDR3, as DNA: TGTGCCAGCAGCTTAGGAGTCGTGGGTCGGCATACGCAGTATTTT.

The genes are TRBV18 and TRBJ2-7; D is perhaps TRBD1 or TRBD2 (5 bases each). Per germline, CDR1 KGHSH and CDR2 LQKENI. Trimming left V 4 bases short and J 1 base short, with 8 bases between. The CDR3 extends over 13 amino acids. CDR3 coding DNA: TGTGCCAGCTCACGGGACCATTCCTACGAGCAGTACTTC. Translated: CASSRDHSYEQYF.